The next 30 T cell receptor beta chains were all read from a single sample in a study of CD8+CD57+ T cells in acquired aplastic anemia. Sequencing was done on patients that had shown CD8+CD57+ cell expansion by flow cytometry. TCR beta VDJ combinations and CDR3 sequences were profiled from genomic DNA. Each CDR3 protein is one row after TCRdb ran MiXCR on the reads. The sample contains more than 200,000 distinct CDR3 sequences, about half of which appear only once. The sample comprised sorted CD4+, CD8+, or CD8+CD57+ T cells (not recorded which) from PBMCs. These receptors were collected from a human donor with aplastic anemia.

This clonotype was detected only a few times. This chain links TRBV20-1 with TRBJ2-7; 13 bases agree with TRBD2. Germline CDR1 DFQATT, CDR2 SNEGSKA (reference sequence). The trim removed 5 bases at V and 2 bases at J, leaving 0 bases unmatched. This CDR3 is 13 amino acids long. CDR3 sequence (DNA): TGCAGTGCTGGGACTAGCGGGGCCTACGAGCAGTACTTC. Amino acids: CSAGTSGAYEQYF.

The V gene is TRBV5-1, the J gene TRBJ2-7; D not certain. V was shortened by 4 bases and J by 7 bases, with 12 bases between the two germline ends. The CDR3 spans 12 residues. The V gene's germline CDR1 is SGHRS and CDR2 YFSETQ. This chain's CDR3 is CASSPPGQEQYF. The CDR3, as DNA: TGCGCCAGCAGCCCCCCGGGCCAGGAGCAGTACTTC.

This clonotype was found once. This chain uses TRBV19 with TRBJ1-2, with D maybe TRBD1 (5 bases). V lost 5 bases to trimming and J lost 8 bases, with 15 bases between them. CDR1 is LNHDA, CDR2 SQIVND, per germline (reference sequence). The CDR3 totals 13 residues. CDR3 region: CASSEGIRLGYTF. CDR3 in DNA: TGTGCCAGTAGTGAGGGGATCCGCCTGGGCTACACCTTC.

This clonotype was recorded many times. CDR3 sequence (DNA): TGCAGTGCTTCGGTCGGCGGGGGGCAGGACAATGAGCAGTTCTTC. This sequence encodes CSASVGGGQDNEQFF. The chain has TRBV20-1 and TRBJ2-1, with 8 bases lining up with TRBD2. The CDR3 is 15 residues long. Germline lookup yields CDR1 DFQATT and CDR2 SNEGSKA (reference sequence). Losses at the gene ends were 5 bases for V and 5 bases for J; bases not matched to a gene: 11.

This clonotype has only a few counts. This may stem from a read error, because a much larger clone lies one nucleotide away. The chain is built from TRBV7-3 and TRBJ2-1; a possible D gene is TRBD1 (5 bases). Germline-derived CDR1 and CDR2 are SGHTA and FQGTGA. The CDR3 sequence is 12 residues long. Between the trimmed V and J ends, which lost 2 bases and 9 bases, there was a span of 8 bases. In DNA form, the CDR3 reads TGTGCCAGCAGCTTACAGGGCGGTGAGCAGTTCTTC. Amino acids: CASSLQGGEQFF.

This clonotype was seen at least ten times. The chain uses TRBV2 and TRBJ2-3; 9 nucleotides match TRBD2. V lost 5 bases to trimming and J lost 2 bases; unmatched junction nucleotides: 5. The CDR3 runs to 15 residues. Germline-derived CDR1 and CDR2 are SNHLY and FYNNEI. CDR3 bases: TGTGCCAGCAGTCCCCTAGCGGGGTACACAGATACGCAGTATTTT. Amino acids: CASSPLAGYTDTQYF.

CDR3 residues: CASSAIYEQYF. In DNA form, the CDR3 reads TGTGCCAGCAGCGCCATCTACGAGCAGTACTTC. The rearrangement links TRBV25-1 to TRBJ2-7; no firm D call. The CDR3 is 11 amino acids. V lost 6 bases, J lost 3 bases, and 6 bases lay in between. Germline CDR1 MGHDK, CDR2 SYGVNS.

The V call is TRBV29-1, the J call TRBJ2-1, with TRBD2 matching over 10 bases. The germline V gene has CDR1 SQVTM and CDR2 ANQGSEA. The CDR3 runs to 15 residues. V lost 6 bases and J lost 7; bases outside the gene matches: 12. This CDR3 reads CSVVSGGDLGNEQFF. The CDR3 bases are TGCAGCGTAGTGAGCGGGGGGGACCTGGGGAATGAGCAGTTCTTC.

The chain recombines TRBV5-1 with TRBJ2-7, with a possible D match to TRBD1 (5 bases). In germline, CDR1 is SGHRS, CDR2 YFSETQ. CDR3 size: 12 residues. V lost 4 bases, J lost 5 bases, and 10 bases lay in between. The CDR3 spells CASSQGWDEQYF. In DNA form, the CDR3 reads TGCGCCAGCAGCCAGGGCTGGGACGAGCAGTACTTC.

This chain uses TRBV7-2 with TRBJ2-5; D is perhaps TRBD1 (6 bases). The germline V gene has CDR1 SGHTA and CDR2 FQGNSA. The CDR3 sequence is 15 residues long. V lost 0 bases to trimming and J lost 9 bases, with 17 bases between them. CDR3 DNA: TGTGCCAGCAGCTTAGCCAGGGGAGTGGGTCAGCCCCAGTACTTC. This gives the protein CASSLARGVGQPQYF.

In its sample, this clonotype was seen many times. V and J are TRBV7-3 and TRBJ1-1; no clear D gene. The germline V gene has CDR1 SGHTA and CDR2 FQGTGA. V was trimmed by 5 bases and J by 5 bases, leaving 18 bases between them. This CDR3 has 15 residues. DNA of the CDR3: TGTGCCAGCAGCCCCGGCCACCCCCAAGGGACTGAAGCTTTCTTT. This encodes CASSPGHPQGTEAFF.

The CDR3 loop reads CASRGANNEQFF. DNA of the CDR3: TGTGCCTCGCGGGGGGCCAACAATGAGCAGTTCTTC. The rearrangement links TRBV10-3 to TRBJ2-1; 8 nucleotides agree with TRBD2. Germline values: CDR1 ENHRY, CDR2 SYGVKD. The CDR3 totals 12 residues. The J segment lost 5 bases and the V segment lost 11 bases, leaving 5 bases of the junction unmatched.

This clonotype was picked up a small number of times. A clone one base away is much larger, so this may be a read error. V usage is TRBV11-3 and J usage is TRBJ1-2; unclear D gene. The CDR3 extends over 13 amino acids. Germline loops: CDR1 SGHNT, CDR2 YENEEA. This CDR3 reads CASSLGAGYGYAF. The CDR3 region has the DNA TGTGCCAGCAGCTTAGGGGCGGGCTATGGCTACGCCTTC.

This clonotype was picked up one time. This sequence joins TRBV11-2 and TRBJ2-3; 10 bases agree with TRBD1. V lost 1 base, J lost 2 bases, and 6 bases stayed unmatched. This CDR3 has 17 amino acids. CDR1 and CDR2 (germline): SGHAT, FQNNGV. CDR3 loop: CASSLGAGTGDTDTQYF. The CDR3 DNA sequence: TGTGCCAGCAGCTTAGGGGCCGGGACAGGGGACACAGATACGCAGTATTTT.

As for this clonotype: A single base separates this from a much larger clone, so it may be a read error. This chain links TRBV29-1 with TRBJ1-1; TRBD1 agrees at 7 bases. CDR3 length equals 13 residues. Germline CDR1 reads SQVTM; CDR2 reads ANQGSEA. CDR3 coding DNA: TGCAGCGCTGAAAAACGCCGGGACAGTGAAGCTTTCTTT. Translated: CSAEKRRDSEAFF.

This clonotype was counted ten times or more. The V gene is TRBV12-3 or TRBV12-4, the J gene TRBJ2-7; possible D gene TRBD1, 6 bases. Trimming stripped 2 bases from V and 4 bases from J, with 12 bases between. This CDR3 has 14 residues. As DNA, the CDR3 is TGTGCCAGCAGTTTACAGGGGTCATTGTACGAGCAGTACTTC. This codes for CASSLQGSLYEQYF.

Notes on this clonotype: It may be a read error: a sequence one base away is much more abundant. The V and J genes are TRBV19 and TRBJ2-3; D is undetermined. The CDR3 totals 16 residues. Per the germline V gene, CDR1 is LNHDA and CDR2 is SQIVND (reference sequence). Between the trimmed V and J ends, which lost 6 bases and 2 bases, there was a span of 18 bases. The CDR3 reads CASSPAPETSTDTQYF. The CDR3 DNA follows: TGTGCCAGTAGCCCCGCGCCCGAGACATCCACAGATACGCAGTATTTT. The full variable domain, in which reference TRBV19 and TRBJ2-3 provide the parts outside the CDR3, is DGGITQSPKYLFRKEGQNVTLSCEQNLNHDAMYWYRQDPGQGLRLIYYSQIVNDFQKGDIAEGYSVSREKKESFPLTVTSAQKNPTAFYLCASSPAPETSTDTQYFGPGTRLTVL.

The rearrangement joins TRBV27 to TRBJ2-7; D is possibly TRBD2 (5 bases). Looked up from germline, CDR1 is MNHEY and CDR2 is SMNVEV (reference sequence). V lost 6 bases and J 0 bases, leaving 9 bases between the germline ends. This CDR3 region has 13 residues. The CDR3 DNA follows: TGTGCCAGCAGAGCGGAGAACTCCTACGAGCAGTACTTC. Its protein is CASRAENSYEQYF.

This clonotype came up many times. The chain employs TRBV2 and TRBJ2-3; 12 nucleotides match TRBD1. CDR3 length: 16 residues. After removal of 4 bases from V and 0 bases from J, the junction contained 2 bases not matched to a gene. The V gene's germline CDR1 is SNHLY and CDR2 FYNNEI. The CDR3 coding sequence is TGTGCCAGCAGTGGGGACAGGGGGCTTAGCACAGATACGCAGTATTTT. Translated, it gives CASSGDRGLSTDTQYF.

This clonotype was seen repeatedly, ten times or more. This sequence joins TRBV5-1 and TRBJ2-2; a possible D gene is TRBD1 (6 bases). Per germline, CDR1 SGHRS and CDR2 YFSETQ. The CDR3 extends over 16 amino acids. V was pared by 6 bases and J by 3 bases, with 18 bases between. The CDR3 loop reads CASMDGTLSHTGELFF. As DNA, the CDR3 is TGCGCCAGCATGGACGGGACACTTTCCCACACCGGGGAGCTGTTTTTT.

This clonotype was counted a single time. The chain uses TRBV20-1 and TRBJ1-1, with 8 bases aligning to TRBD1. Looked up from germline, CDR1 is DFQATT and CDR2 is SNEGSKA (reference sequence). V shed 5 bases, J shed 6 bases, and the junction held 2 bases outside the gene matches. This CDR3 comprises 11 residues. The CDR3 is CSAPQGAEAFF. CDR3 nucleotides: TGCAGTGCTCCACAGGGGGCTGAAGCTTTCTTT.

This clonotype showed up just once. The V and J genes are TRBV2 and TRBJ2-7, with 9 nucleotides matching TRBD1. J gave up 4 bases and V 6 bases, and 7 bases lay outside the gene matches. This CDR3 spans 14 amino acids. In germline, CDR1 is SNHLY, CDR2 FYNNEI. The CDR3: CASRSTGGGYEQYF. CDR3 DNA: TGTGCCAGCAGGTCGACAGGGGGGGGTTACGAGCAGTACTTC.

This clonotype was recorded many times. The V and J genes are TRBV7-8 and TRBJ1-2, with 8 bases fitting TRBD1. The CDR3 covers 17 residues. V shed 1 base and J 3 bases; nucleotides not matched to a gene: 10. Germline V gene lookup returns CDR1 SGHVS and CDR2 FQNEAQ. The CDR3 nucleotides are TGTGCCAGCAGCTTAGGGGGACCGGGACAGGAGGACTATGGCTACACCTTC. Translation: CASSLGGPGQEDYGYTF.

This clonotype was seen repeatedly, ten times or more. This chain uses TRBV7-9 with TRBJ1-5; tentatively, D is TRBD1 (5 bases). V lost 5 bases to trimming and J lost 2 bases, with 16 bases between them. The germline V gene has CDR1 SEHNR and CDR2 FQNEAQ (reference sequence). This CDR3 is 16 amino acids long. The CDR3 spells CASSPGTGLGNQPQHF. The CDR3 nucleotides read TGTGCCAGCAGCCCGGGGACGGGTTTGGGCAATCAGCCCCAGCATTTT.

The chain recombines TRBV2 with TRBJ2-5, with 9 bases identical to TRBD2. The V and J ends lost 3 bases and 2 bases, in that order; junction bases with no gene match: 4. Germline values: CDR1 SNHLY, CDR2 FYNNEI. There are 15 residues in the CDR3. DNA of the CDR3: TGTGCCAGCAGTGAGCTAGCGGGGAGACAAGAGACCCAGTACTTC. It yields the protein CASSELAGRQETQYF.

This clonotype was seen ten or more times. The gene calls are TRBV9 and TRBJ1-2; D possibly corresponds to TRBD1 (6 bases). Germline CDR1 SGDLS, CDR2 YYNGEE. The CDR3 consists of 13 residues. Trimming removed 0 bases at V and 4 bases at J, with 7 bases between. CDR3 region: CASSVETGYGYTF. The DNA for the CDR3 is TGTGCCAGCAGCGTAGAGACAGGCTATGGCTACACCTTC.

This clonotype was counted at least ten times. The chain couples TRBV7-7 to TRBJ1-4; 9 positions agree with TRBD1. Trimming removed 6 bases from V and 7 bases from J; junction bases left unmatched: 6. Looked up from germline, CDR1 is SSHAT and CDR2 is FNYEAQ (reference sequence). This CDR3 is built from 14 residues. CDR3 sequence (DNA): TGTGCCAGCAGTCAGGACAGGGGAAGTGAAAAACTGTTTTTT. Protein product: CASSQDRGSEKLFF.

This clonotype has at least ten counts. The J gene is TRBJ2-7, the V gene TRBV5-8; the D gene could be TRBD1 or TRBD2 (6 bases each). V was cut by 10 bases and J by 2 bases, with 19 bases left in between. Germline CDR1 is SGHTS and CDR2 is YDEGEE. The CDR3 runs 14 residues. The CDR3, as DNA: TGTGCCCAGCTGGGGGGCATTGATACCTACGAGCAGTACTTC. This gives the protein CAQLGGIDTYEQYF.

The rearrangement joins TRBV29-1 to TRBJ1-1, with 11 bases identical to TRBD1. The CDR3 length is 13 residues. V lost 5 bases and J lost 4; bases outside the gene matches: 3. Germline-derived CDR1 and CDR2 are SQVTM and ANQGSEA. CDR3 sequence: CSVRTGGVTEAFF. CDR3 bases: TGCAGCGTTCGGACAGGGGGCGTCACTGAAGCTTTCTTT.

V usage is TRBV19 and J usage is TRBJ1-5, with 7 nucleotides matching TRBD1. CDR3 length: 15 amino acids. Germline CDR1 and CDR2: LNHDA and SQIVND (reference sequence). V dropped 7 bases and J dropped 4; count of bases not matched to a gene: 10. Here the CDR3 reads CASNPRDSINQPQHF. The CDR3 DNA follows: TGTGCCAGTAACCCCCGGGACAGCATAAATCAGCCCCAGCATTTT.